Each of the 14 T cell receptor beta chains below was sequenced from the same sample in a study of blood T cell repertoires in COVID-19. The protocol was immunoSEQ multiplex PCR, while the TCRdb copy is restricted to in-frame clones and leaves out a portion. Of hundreds of thousands of clones listed, about nine tenths are singletons. The specimen sequenced was PBMCs or T cells enriched from blood (not recorded which). These receptors were obtained from a woman aged 40 to 55 who had recovered from COVID-19.

The rearrangement joins TRBV29-1 to TRBJ2-1; TRBD2 matches 11 bases. In germline, CDR1 is SQVTM, CDR2 ANQGSEA. The CDR3 extends over 17 amino acids. With V trimmed by 2 bases and J by 10 bases, 16 bases remained unmatched. The CDR3 DNA is TGCAGCGTTGAACTGAGGGCTAGCGGGAGGCCCAACCAGGAGCAGTTCTTC. Protein: CSVELRASGRPNQEQFF.

The rearrangement joins TRBV9 to TRBJ2-5; unclear D gene. Trimming cost V 0 bases and J 5 bases, with 14 bases left between them. This CDR3 has 15 amino acids. Germline V gene lookup returns CDR1 SGDLS and CDR2 YYNGEE. The chain's CDR3 is CASSVESRFWETQYF. In nucleotides, the CDR3 is TGTGCCAGCAGCGTAGAGTCTAGGTTTTGGGAGACCCAGTACTTC.

The CDR3 DNA reads TGTGCCAGCAGTGAAGCGCGGCGGGGAGATGAGCAGTTCTTC. It yields the protein CASSEARRGDEQFF. The chain couples TRBV2 to TRBJ2-1; TRBD2 might be the D (6 bases). Germline V gene data show CDR1 as SNHLY and CDR2 as FYNNEI. The CDR3 contains 14 residues. V gave up 0 bases and J gave up 8 bases, with 11 bases separating them.

The V gene is TRBV9, the J gene TRBJ1-6; D is uncertain. Trimming pared 4 bases from V and 0 bases from J, leaving 5 bases between. The CDR3 is 14 residues long. The germline CDR1 and CDR2 sequences are SGDLS and YYNGEE. The CDR3 region is CASSSSSYNSPLHF. DNA of the CDR3: TGTGCCAGCAGCTCGAGCTCCTATAATTCACCCCTCCACTTT.

V and J are TRBV28 and TRBJ1-5; 11 bases align to TRBD1. Per the germline V gene, CDR1 is MDHEN and CDR2 is SYDVKM. J gave up 4 bases and V 6 bases, and 5 bases lay outside the gene matches. The CDR3 is 15 residues long. The CDR3 DNA reads as TGTGCCAGCAGCCGGACAGGGGGCAGGAATCAGCCCCAGCATTTT. Protein product: CASSRTGGRNQPQHF.

CDR3 nucleotides: TGTGCCAGCAGTTTTTATCTCGGGGCCTACGAGCAGTACTTC. It translates to CASSFYLGAYEQYF. The chain links TRBV28 to TRBJ2-7, with D perhaps matching TRBD2 (5 bases). The V gene lost 3 bases and the J gene lost 2 bases, with 11 bases spanning the gap. The CDR3 is made up of 14 amino acids. Germline-derived CDR1 and CDR2 are MDHEN and SYDVKM.

The chain links TRBV7-9 to TRBJ1-1; D remains ambiguous. The CDR3 covers 15 residues. V shed 3 bases and J shed 1 base, with 12 bases lying between them. CDR1 and CDR2 from the germline V gene are SEHNR and FQNEAQ (reference sequence). In nucleotides, the CDR3 is TGTGCCAGCAGCTTCGGCGGACTGCAGAACACTGAAGCTTTCTTT. This translates into CASSFGGLQNTEAFF.

This chain links TRBV19 with TRBJ2-3, with a possible D match to TRBD1 (6 bases). V lost 4 bases and J 4 bases, leaving 15 bases between the germline ends. Looked up from germline, CDR1 is LNHDA and CDR2 is SQIVND (reference sequence). The CDR3 covers 15 residues. The CDR3 here is CASSTPGRGPDTQYF. CDR3 in DNA: TGTGCCAGTAGTACCCCGGGCAGGGGCCCAGATACGCAGTATTTT.

The chain recombines TRBV4-3 with TRBJ1-2; 11 nucleotides agree with TRBD1. V trimming: 3 bases; J trimming: 7 bases; junction bases outside the gene matches: 16. This CDR3 is built from 18 residues. Germline assignment: CDR1 LGHNA and CDR2 YSLEER. DNA of the CDR3: TGCGCCAGCAGCCATCGGCGGGGGACAGGGGGACAGTGGTGTGGCTACACCTTC. This encodes CASSHRRGTGGQWCGYTF.

This chain uses TRBV7-2 with TRBJ2-2, with 12 nucleotides matching TRBD2. Unmatched junction bases numbered 7, after V lost 1 base and J lost 4 bases. CDR1 SGHTA and CDR2 FQGNSA come from the germline V gene. The CDR3 has 18 amino acids. CDR3 protein: CASSLVGRTSGATGELFF. The CDR3 region has the DNA TGTGCCAGCAGCTTAGTGGGGAGGACTAGCGGGGCCACCGGGGAGCTGTTTTTT.

The V call is TRBV5-1, the J call TRBJ2-6; D might be TRBD2 (6 bases). Germline V gene data show CDR1 as SGHRS and CDR2 as YFSETQ. The CDR3 runs to 18 residues. Trimming left V 4 bases short and J 3 bases short, with 20 bases between. The CDR3 bases are TGCGCCAGCAGCCGGGGGAGCGGGTTTCGGAGTGGGGCCAACGTCCTGACTTTC. It is translated as CASSRGSGFRSGANVLTF.

This chain joins TRBV29-1 and TRBJ1-5; the match to TRBD1 covers 8 bases. Germline trimming cut 6 bases from V and 5 bases from J; bases unmatched to any gene: 21. Germline V lookup: CDR1 SQVTM, CDR2 ANQGSEA. This CDR3 comprises 18 residues. The CDR3 spells CSVGRTGRYQGFYQPQHF. In DNA form, the CDR3 reads TGCAGCGTGGGAAGGACAGGGCGTTATCAAGGGTTTTATCAGCCCCAGCATTTT.

The rearrangement uses TRBV3-1 (or the pseudogene TRBV3-2) and TRBJ1-3; maybe TRBD1 (6 bases). The CDR3 sequence is 15 residues long. Looked up from germline, CDR1 is LGHDT and CDR2 is YNNKEL (reference sequence). Trimming removed 4 bases at V and 4 bases at J, with 14 bases between. The CDR3 reads CASSLGQGPGNTIYF. The CDR3 region has the DNA TGTGCCAGCAGCCTCGGCCAGGGGCCGGGAAACACCATATATTTT.

The V and J genes are TRBV3-1 (or the pseudogene TRBV3-2) and TRBJ1-2, with D unclear. Trimming took off 0 bases at V and 4 bases at J, with 6 bases between the two ends. The CDR3 runs to 13 residues. CDR1 and CDR2 (germline): LGHDT, YNNKEL (reference sequence). The DNA of the CDR3 is TGTGCCAGCAGCCAAGAAGGAGCCTATGGCTACACCTTC. As protein: CASSQEGAYGYTF.